Listed below are T cell receptor beta chains from one sample, sequenced in a study of cytomegalovirus exposure and HLA in healthy donors. The method was immunoSEQ multiplex PCR; TCRdb's version includes in-frame clones alone and lacks a portion of them. The sample shows 170,000 or so clones, 79% of them seen only once. Sequencing input: PBMCs. The source is a woman aged 40 to 50 in good health and CMV-seronegative. Each CDR3 is given with its conserved first and last residue. Each record gives: D gene, J gene, V gene, clone size, CDR3 protein, CDR3 DNA. The D gene is left open where the match is weak. Part of the rows lack a size; the others show once, few, many or a class for expanded clones.

>TRBD2|TRBJ2-3|TRBV29-1|NA
CSVFPGGGTHTDTQYF
TGCAGCGTTTTCCCGGGGGGGGGCACACACACAGATACGCAGTATTTT
>NA|TRBJ2-3|TRBV6-1|NA
CASKLADTQYF
TGTGCCAGCAAACTCGCTGATACGCAGTATTTT
>TRBD1|TRBJ2-7|TRBV4-3|NA
CASSQTGQVDYEQYF
TGCGCCAGCAGCCAAACGGGACAGGTAGACTACGAGCAGTACTTC
>NA|TRBJ1-5|TRBV28|NA
CASTTTRDNLRLRGQPQHF
TGTGCCAGCACTACAACCCGGGACAACCTACGTCTGAGGGGTCAGCCCCAGCATTTT
>TRBD2|TRBJ2-5|TRBV6-5|NA
CASTPGLAQETQYF
TGTGCCAGCACCCCGGGACTAGCCCAAGAGACCCAGTACTTC
>NA|TRBJ1-2|TRBV5-4|NA
CASSLGPGERYTF
TGTGCCAGCAGCTTGGGCCCCGGTGAGCGCTACACCTTC
>NA|TRBJ2-1|TRBV6-5|once
CASSYLAANDNEQFF
TGTGCCAGCAGTTACCTGGCGGCAAACGACAATGAGCAGTTCTTC
>NA|TRBJ2-6|TRBV7-9|NA
CASSSIPGASGANVLTF
TGTGCCAGCAGCTCGATACCGGGAGCCTCTGGGGCCAACGTCCTGACTTTC
>NA|TRBJ2-5|TRBV18|few
CASSRDSQETQYF
TGTGCCAGCTCACGGGACTCTCAAGAGACCCAGTACTTC
>TRBD1|TRBJ1-5|TRBV5-6|few
CASSGGQPNQPQHF
TGTGCCAGCAGCGGGGGACAGCCAAATCAGCCCCAGCATTTT
>TRBD2|TRBJ2-1|TRBV6-5|few
CASNGGTSGKHEQFF
TGTGCCAGCAACGGAGGGACTAGCGGGAAGCATGAGCAGTTCTTC
>TRBD1|TRBJ1-1|TRBV10-2|NA
CASRPTGGMNTEAFF
TGCGCCAGCAGGCCGACAGGGGGGATGAACACTGAAGCTTTCTTT
>TRBD2|TRBJ2-1|TRBV28|NA
CASRTLAGGGNEQFF
TGTGCCAGCAGAACCCTAGCGGGAGGAGGCAATGAGCAGTTCTTC
>TRBD2|TRBJ2-1|TRBV5-1|NA
CASSREPTSEYYNEQFF
TGCGCCAGCAGCCGGGAACCTACTAGCGAATATTACAATGAGCAGTTCTTC
>TRBD1|TRBJ2-1|TRBV18|NA
CASSPRTGEPNEQFF
TGTGCCAGCTCACCTAGGACAGGCGAGCCCAATGAGCAGTTCTTC
>TRBD1|TRBJ2-5|TRBV5-6|NA
CASSSRGYQETQYF
TGTGCCAGCAGCAGCAGGGGGTACCAAGAGACCCAGTACTTC
>TRBD1|TRBJ2-1|TRBV5-5|few
CASRWGQYNEQFF
TGTGCCAGCAGATGGGGACAGTACAATGAGCAGTTCTTC
>TRBD2|TRBJ2-5|TRBV18|NA
CASSPPVTSGPQETQYF
TGTGCCAGCTCACCACCGGTCACTAGCGGGCCCCAAGAGACCCAGTACTTC
>NA|TRBJ1-1|TRBV6-1|NA
CASSGVFPQAEAFF
TGTGCCAGCAGTGGGGTCTTTCCGCAGGCTGAAGCTTTCTTT
>NA|TRBJ2-7|TRBV10-2|NA
CASGHQGYEQYF
TGCGCCAGCGGCCACCAGGGGTACGAGCAGTACTTC
>NA|TRBJ1-2|TRBV7-2|NA
CASSLTAVQDLRGYTF
TGTGCCAGCAGCTTAACGGCGGTACAGGATTTACGTGGCTACACCTTC
>NA|TRBJ2-7|TRBV19|few
CASSQSYEQYF
TGTGCCAGTAGTCAGTCCTACGAGCAGTACTTC
>NA|TRBJ1-1|TRBV27|NA
CASRARGTKATEAFF
TGTGCCAGCAGAGCAAGAGGGACTAAGGCCACTGAAGCTTTCTTT
>TRBD1|TRBJ2-5|TRBV27|NA
CASSLSPGQGNRGETQYF
TGTGCCAGCAGTTTATCTCCGGGACAGGGCAACCGGGGGGAGACCCAGTACTTC
>NA|TRBJ1-3|TRBV2|NA
CASSLLQVTSGNTIYF
TGTGCCAGCAGTCTTTTGCAGGTGACCTCTGGAAACACCATATATTTT
>NA|TRBJ1-5|TRBV6-1|NA
CASRDAGGSNQPQHF
TGTGCCAGCAGGGATGCGGGCGGATCGAATCAGCCCCAGCATTTT
>TRBD1|TRBJ1-3|TRBV6-4|NA
CASSDSNRGRRNTIYF
TGTGCCAGCAGTGACTCGAATAGGGGGCGAAGAAACACCATATATTTT
>TRBD2|TRBJ2-1|TRBV10-3|NA
CAISGRGGSDNEQFF
TGTGCCATCAGTGGGCGGGGCGGGAGCGACAATGAGCAGTTCTTC
>TRBD1|TRBJ2-2|TRBV6-1|NA
CASRKDRVGTGELFF
TGTGCCAGCAGGAAAGACAGGGTTGGCACCGGGGAGCTGTTTTTT
>NA|TRBJ2-7|TRBV11-2|NA
CASSLVLGGAWYGQYF
TGTGCCAGCAGCTTAGTACTTGGCGGGGCCTGGTACGGGCAGTACTTC
>NA|TRBJ1-6|TRBV2|medium-sized
CASGDLDSSYNSPLHF
TGTGCCAGCGGGGATCTGGACAGCTCCTATAATTCACCCCTCCACTTT
>NA|TRBJ2-4|TRBV29-1|NA
CGVAKQGPPKNIQYF
TGCGGCGTTGCTAAACAGGGTCCTCCCAAAAACATTCAGTACTTC
>TRBD1|TRBJ2-1|TRBV19|NA
CASSTAGTGSPVLDNEQFF
TGTGCCAGTAGTACCGCCGGGACAGGGAGCCCTGTTTTGGACAATGAGCAGTTCTTC
>TRBD1|TRBJ1-5|TRBV29-1|few
CSASTGINQPQHF
TGCAGCGCCTCGACAGGGATAAATCAGCCCCAGCATTTT
>NA|TRBJ1-2|TRBV5-6|NA
CASSLVGGDFYGYTF
TGTGCCAGCAGCTTGGTGGGGGGAGACTTCTATGGCTACACCTTC
>NA|TRBJ2-1|TRBV11-2|NA
CASSLGWTDPYNEQFF
TGTGCCAGCAGCTTAGGATGGACAGATCCCTACAATGAGCAGTTCTTC
>NA|TRBJ2-7|TRBV5-1|NA
CASSWGAGDEQYF
TGCGCCAGCAGCTGGGGGGCGGGGGACGAGCAGTACTTC
>NA|TRBJ1-2|TRBV5-1|few
CASILITGTYGYTF
TGCGCCAGCATCTTAATTACAGGGACATATGGCTACACCTTC
>NA|TRBJ1-4|TRBV19|NA
CASSIAINEKLFF
TGTGCCAGTAGTATAGCCATTAATGAAAAACTGTTTTTT
>NA|TRBJ2-7|TRBV28|NA
CASSPRHSFEQYF
TGTGCCAGCAGTCCCCGTCACTCATTCGAGCAGTACTTC
>TRBD1|TRBJ1-2|TRBV6-5|NA
CASGSPSGGIYGYTF
TGTGCCAGCGGGTCCCCGTCAGGGGGCATCTATGGCTACACCTTC
>TRBD1|TRBJ1-4|TRBV2|NA
CASRPRTATNRDRTFQLFF
TGTGCCAGCAGGCCTCGGACCGCGACTAACCGGGACAGAACGTTTCAACTGTTTTTT
>TRBD2|TRBJ2-2|TRBV5-1|few
CASSPGLAGSNTGELFF
TGCGCCAGCAGCCCGGGACTAGCGGGGTCCAACACCGGGGAGCTGTTTTTT
>TRBD2|TRBJ2-3|TRBV5-6|NA
CASSSGLAGAWADTQYF
TGTGCCAGCAGCTCGGGACTAGCGGGGGCCTGGGCAGATACGCAGTATTTT
>NA|TRBJ1-2|TRBV6-1|NA
CASSEWAAAYNYGYTF
TGTGCCAGCAGTGAATGGGCAGCTGCGTATAACTATGGCTACACCTTC
>TRBD2|TRBJ2-6|TRBV9|NA
CASNGVAGSGANVLTF
TGTGCCAGCAATGGGGTAGCGGGAAGTGGGGCCAACGTCCTGACTTTC
>NA|TRBJ1-1|TRBV7-2|NA
CASSLASENTEAFF
TGTGCCAGCAGCTTAGCGTCAGAGAACACTGAAGCTTTCTTT
>NA|TRBJ2-2|TRBV27|NA
CASSPRRLPNTGELFF
TGTGCCAGCAGCCCACGGAGGCTTCCGAACACCGGGGAGCTGTTTTTT
>NA|TRBJ1-3|TRBV7-9|NA
CASSDVAGRSGNTIYF
TGTGCCAGCAGCGATGTCGCCGGGAGGAGTGGAAACACCATATATTTT
>TRBD2|TRBJ2-1|TRBV2|NA
CASKILAGKSNEQFF
TGTGCCAGCAAGATACTAGCGGGTAAGAGCAATGAGCAGTTCTTC
>NA|TRBJ1-1|TRBV19|NA
CASSQDRNTEAFF
TGTGCCAGTAGTCAAGACAGGAACACTGAAGCTTTCTTT
>NA|TRBJ2-5|TRBV9|NA
CASSVDQGKVETQYF
TGTGCCAGCAGCGTAGATCAGGGGAAGGTAGAGACCCAGTACTTC
>TRBD1|TRBJ1-2|TRBV7-2|NA
CASSFSGQKNYGYTF
TGTGCCAGCAGCTTCTCGGGACAGAAGAACTATGGCTACACCTTC
>TRBD2|TRBJ2-1|TRBV19|few
CASSIDSELAGVNEQFF
TGTGCCAGTAGTATAGATTCGGAACTAGCGGGAGTCAATGAGCAGTTCTTC
>TRBD1|TRBJ2-6|TRBV19|NA
CASKGAPSSSVGANVLTF
TGTGCCAGTAAGGGGGCGCCCTCATCCTCTGTGGGGGCCAACGTCCTGACTTTC